This T cell receptor beta chain originates from a study of T cells expressing NK-cell markers. General study results and limits: In a few donors, these clonotypes also led the CD3+CD56-NKG2C+ fraction. The contribution of dominant NKG2C+ clonotypes to CD8+ T cells in five to seven donors was about 1.0-8%.

Comments on this clonotype: The antigen is not known.

Germline V gives CDR1 SGHRS, CDR2 YFSETQ. The CDR3 loop spans 14 amino acids. It was by 5'RACE template switching with UMIs that TCR beta cDNA was made. From its re-call of the 5' RACE reads, TCRdb lists each CDR3 protein once, without DNA. This sample's clone table lists 350,000 to 400,000 distinct CDR3 sequences. The genes are TRBV5-1 and TRBJ2-7. Sequencing was carried out using blood T cells: a sorted CD56 or NKG2C T cell subset, CD4+ or CD8+ T cells, or bulk PBMC T cells (not recorded which). The clonotype was recovered from a woman between 45 and 60 years old in good health. The chain's CDR3 is CASSFSQIPYEQYF.